This T cell receptor beta chain was recovered during a study of CXCR3-negative and CXCR3-positive naive CD8 T cells. This CDR3 has 14 amino acids. From germline, CDR1 is SGHVS and CDR2 FNYEAQ. Researchers prepared the TRB cDNA libraries using 5' RACE with UMI labels. From the 5' RACE reads, TCRdb lists one entry per CDR3 protein and no DNA. Seen in this sample are 55,000 to 65,000 distinct CDR3 sequences; the ten most common clones hold roughly 0.58%. Study outcomes and limitations: Greater hydrophobicity was found in TRB CDR3s of CXCR3-positive naive cells than of CXCR3-negative naive cells.

To note about this clonotype: Antigen: not known.

This sequence joins TRBV7-6 and TRBJ2-7; TCRdb lists TRBD2, though no DNA is available to test this call. The sample consisted of naive CXCR3+ CD8+ T cells from blood. Subset defined: CD45RO-CCR7+CD27+CD95- naive CD8+ T cells expressing CXCR3 (TNR3+). This sequence originates from a human donor in good health. Some clones in this sample may be carry-over from other donors' samples. This CDR3 reads CASSLQPSQDEQYF.